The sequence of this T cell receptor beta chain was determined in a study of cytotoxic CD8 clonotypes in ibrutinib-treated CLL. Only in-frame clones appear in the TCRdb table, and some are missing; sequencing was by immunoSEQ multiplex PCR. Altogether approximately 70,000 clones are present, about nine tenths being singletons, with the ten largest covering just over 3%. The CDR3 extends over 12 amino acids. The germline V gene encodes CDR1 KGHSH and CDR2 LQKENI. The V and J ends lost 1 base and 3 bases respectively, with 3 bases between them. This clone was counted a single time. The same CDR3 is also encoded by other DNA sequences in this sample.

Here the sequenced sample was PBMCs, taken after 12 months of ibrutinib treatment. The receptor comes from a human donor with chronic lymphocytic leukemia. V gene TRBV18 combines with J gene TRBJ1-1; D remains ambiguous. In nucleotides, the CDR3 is TGTGCCAGCTCACCACTAGACACTGAAGCTTTCTTT. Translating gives CASSPLDTEAFF. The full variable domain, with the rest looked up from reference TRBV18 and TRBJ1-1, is NAGVMQNPRHLVRRRGQEARLRCSPMKGHSHVYWYRQLPEEGLKFMVYLQKENIIDESGMPKERFSAEFPKEGPSILRIQQVVRGDSAAYFCASSPLDTEAFFGQGTRLTVV.